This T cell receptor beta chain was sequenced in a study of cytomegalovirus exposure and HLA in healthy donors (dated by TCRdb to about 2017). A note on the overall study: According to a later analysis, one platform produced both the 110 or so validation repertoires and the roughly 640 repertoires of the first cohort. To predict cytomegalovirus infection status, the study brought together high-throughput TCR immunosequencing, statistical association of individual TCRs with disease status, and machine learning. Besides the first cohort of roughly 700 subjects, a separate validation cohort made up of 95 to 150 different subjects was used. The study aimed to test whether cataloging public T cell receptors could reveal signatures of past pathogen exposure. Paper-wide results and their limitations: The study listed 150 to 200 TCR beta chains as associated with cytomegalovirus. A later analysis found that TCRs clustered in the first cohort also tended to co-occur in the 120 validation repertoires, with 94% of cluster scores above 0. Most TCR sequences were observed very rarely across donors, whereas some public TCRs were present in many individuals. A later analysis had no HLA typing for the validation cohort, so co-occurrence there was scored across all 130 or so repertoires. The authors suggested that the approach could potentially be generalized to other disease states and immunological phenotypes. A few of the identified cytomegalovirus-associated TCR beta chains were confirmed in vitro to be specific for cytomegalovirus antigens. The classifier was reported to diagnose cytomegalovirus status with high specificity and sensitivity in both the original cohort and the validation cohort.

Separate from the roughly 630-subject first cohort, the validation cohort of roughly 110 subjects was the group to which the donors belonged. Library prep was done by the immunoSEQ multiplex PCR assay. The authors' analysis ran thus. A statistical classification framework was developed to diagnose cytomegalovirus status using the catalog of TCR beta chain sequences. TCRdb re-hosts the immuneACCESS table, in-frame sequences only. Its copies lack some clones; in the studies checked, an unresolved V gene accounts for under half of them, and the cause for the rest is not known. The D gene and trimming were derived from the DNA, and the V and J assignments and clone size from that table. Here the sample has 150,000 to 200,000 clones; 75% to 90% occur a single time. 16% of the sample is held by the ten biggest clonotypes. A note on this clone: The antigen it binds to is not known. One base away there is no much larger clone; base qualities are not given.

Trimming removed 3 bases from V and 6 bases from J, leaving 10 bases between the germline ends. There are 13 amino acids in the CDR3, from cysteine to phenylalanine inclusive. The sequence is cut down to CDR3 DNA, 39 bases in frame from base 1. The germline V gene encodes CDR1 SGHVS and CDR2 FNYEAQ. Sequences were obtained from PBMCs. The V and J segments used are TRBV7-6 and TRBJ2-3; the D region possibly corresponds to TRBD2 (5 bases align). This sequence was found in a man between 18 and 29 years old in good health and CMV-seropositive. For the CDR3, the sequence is CASSFTGKDTQYF. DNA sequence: TGTGCCAGCAGCTTTACGGGAAAGGATACGCAGTATTTT.